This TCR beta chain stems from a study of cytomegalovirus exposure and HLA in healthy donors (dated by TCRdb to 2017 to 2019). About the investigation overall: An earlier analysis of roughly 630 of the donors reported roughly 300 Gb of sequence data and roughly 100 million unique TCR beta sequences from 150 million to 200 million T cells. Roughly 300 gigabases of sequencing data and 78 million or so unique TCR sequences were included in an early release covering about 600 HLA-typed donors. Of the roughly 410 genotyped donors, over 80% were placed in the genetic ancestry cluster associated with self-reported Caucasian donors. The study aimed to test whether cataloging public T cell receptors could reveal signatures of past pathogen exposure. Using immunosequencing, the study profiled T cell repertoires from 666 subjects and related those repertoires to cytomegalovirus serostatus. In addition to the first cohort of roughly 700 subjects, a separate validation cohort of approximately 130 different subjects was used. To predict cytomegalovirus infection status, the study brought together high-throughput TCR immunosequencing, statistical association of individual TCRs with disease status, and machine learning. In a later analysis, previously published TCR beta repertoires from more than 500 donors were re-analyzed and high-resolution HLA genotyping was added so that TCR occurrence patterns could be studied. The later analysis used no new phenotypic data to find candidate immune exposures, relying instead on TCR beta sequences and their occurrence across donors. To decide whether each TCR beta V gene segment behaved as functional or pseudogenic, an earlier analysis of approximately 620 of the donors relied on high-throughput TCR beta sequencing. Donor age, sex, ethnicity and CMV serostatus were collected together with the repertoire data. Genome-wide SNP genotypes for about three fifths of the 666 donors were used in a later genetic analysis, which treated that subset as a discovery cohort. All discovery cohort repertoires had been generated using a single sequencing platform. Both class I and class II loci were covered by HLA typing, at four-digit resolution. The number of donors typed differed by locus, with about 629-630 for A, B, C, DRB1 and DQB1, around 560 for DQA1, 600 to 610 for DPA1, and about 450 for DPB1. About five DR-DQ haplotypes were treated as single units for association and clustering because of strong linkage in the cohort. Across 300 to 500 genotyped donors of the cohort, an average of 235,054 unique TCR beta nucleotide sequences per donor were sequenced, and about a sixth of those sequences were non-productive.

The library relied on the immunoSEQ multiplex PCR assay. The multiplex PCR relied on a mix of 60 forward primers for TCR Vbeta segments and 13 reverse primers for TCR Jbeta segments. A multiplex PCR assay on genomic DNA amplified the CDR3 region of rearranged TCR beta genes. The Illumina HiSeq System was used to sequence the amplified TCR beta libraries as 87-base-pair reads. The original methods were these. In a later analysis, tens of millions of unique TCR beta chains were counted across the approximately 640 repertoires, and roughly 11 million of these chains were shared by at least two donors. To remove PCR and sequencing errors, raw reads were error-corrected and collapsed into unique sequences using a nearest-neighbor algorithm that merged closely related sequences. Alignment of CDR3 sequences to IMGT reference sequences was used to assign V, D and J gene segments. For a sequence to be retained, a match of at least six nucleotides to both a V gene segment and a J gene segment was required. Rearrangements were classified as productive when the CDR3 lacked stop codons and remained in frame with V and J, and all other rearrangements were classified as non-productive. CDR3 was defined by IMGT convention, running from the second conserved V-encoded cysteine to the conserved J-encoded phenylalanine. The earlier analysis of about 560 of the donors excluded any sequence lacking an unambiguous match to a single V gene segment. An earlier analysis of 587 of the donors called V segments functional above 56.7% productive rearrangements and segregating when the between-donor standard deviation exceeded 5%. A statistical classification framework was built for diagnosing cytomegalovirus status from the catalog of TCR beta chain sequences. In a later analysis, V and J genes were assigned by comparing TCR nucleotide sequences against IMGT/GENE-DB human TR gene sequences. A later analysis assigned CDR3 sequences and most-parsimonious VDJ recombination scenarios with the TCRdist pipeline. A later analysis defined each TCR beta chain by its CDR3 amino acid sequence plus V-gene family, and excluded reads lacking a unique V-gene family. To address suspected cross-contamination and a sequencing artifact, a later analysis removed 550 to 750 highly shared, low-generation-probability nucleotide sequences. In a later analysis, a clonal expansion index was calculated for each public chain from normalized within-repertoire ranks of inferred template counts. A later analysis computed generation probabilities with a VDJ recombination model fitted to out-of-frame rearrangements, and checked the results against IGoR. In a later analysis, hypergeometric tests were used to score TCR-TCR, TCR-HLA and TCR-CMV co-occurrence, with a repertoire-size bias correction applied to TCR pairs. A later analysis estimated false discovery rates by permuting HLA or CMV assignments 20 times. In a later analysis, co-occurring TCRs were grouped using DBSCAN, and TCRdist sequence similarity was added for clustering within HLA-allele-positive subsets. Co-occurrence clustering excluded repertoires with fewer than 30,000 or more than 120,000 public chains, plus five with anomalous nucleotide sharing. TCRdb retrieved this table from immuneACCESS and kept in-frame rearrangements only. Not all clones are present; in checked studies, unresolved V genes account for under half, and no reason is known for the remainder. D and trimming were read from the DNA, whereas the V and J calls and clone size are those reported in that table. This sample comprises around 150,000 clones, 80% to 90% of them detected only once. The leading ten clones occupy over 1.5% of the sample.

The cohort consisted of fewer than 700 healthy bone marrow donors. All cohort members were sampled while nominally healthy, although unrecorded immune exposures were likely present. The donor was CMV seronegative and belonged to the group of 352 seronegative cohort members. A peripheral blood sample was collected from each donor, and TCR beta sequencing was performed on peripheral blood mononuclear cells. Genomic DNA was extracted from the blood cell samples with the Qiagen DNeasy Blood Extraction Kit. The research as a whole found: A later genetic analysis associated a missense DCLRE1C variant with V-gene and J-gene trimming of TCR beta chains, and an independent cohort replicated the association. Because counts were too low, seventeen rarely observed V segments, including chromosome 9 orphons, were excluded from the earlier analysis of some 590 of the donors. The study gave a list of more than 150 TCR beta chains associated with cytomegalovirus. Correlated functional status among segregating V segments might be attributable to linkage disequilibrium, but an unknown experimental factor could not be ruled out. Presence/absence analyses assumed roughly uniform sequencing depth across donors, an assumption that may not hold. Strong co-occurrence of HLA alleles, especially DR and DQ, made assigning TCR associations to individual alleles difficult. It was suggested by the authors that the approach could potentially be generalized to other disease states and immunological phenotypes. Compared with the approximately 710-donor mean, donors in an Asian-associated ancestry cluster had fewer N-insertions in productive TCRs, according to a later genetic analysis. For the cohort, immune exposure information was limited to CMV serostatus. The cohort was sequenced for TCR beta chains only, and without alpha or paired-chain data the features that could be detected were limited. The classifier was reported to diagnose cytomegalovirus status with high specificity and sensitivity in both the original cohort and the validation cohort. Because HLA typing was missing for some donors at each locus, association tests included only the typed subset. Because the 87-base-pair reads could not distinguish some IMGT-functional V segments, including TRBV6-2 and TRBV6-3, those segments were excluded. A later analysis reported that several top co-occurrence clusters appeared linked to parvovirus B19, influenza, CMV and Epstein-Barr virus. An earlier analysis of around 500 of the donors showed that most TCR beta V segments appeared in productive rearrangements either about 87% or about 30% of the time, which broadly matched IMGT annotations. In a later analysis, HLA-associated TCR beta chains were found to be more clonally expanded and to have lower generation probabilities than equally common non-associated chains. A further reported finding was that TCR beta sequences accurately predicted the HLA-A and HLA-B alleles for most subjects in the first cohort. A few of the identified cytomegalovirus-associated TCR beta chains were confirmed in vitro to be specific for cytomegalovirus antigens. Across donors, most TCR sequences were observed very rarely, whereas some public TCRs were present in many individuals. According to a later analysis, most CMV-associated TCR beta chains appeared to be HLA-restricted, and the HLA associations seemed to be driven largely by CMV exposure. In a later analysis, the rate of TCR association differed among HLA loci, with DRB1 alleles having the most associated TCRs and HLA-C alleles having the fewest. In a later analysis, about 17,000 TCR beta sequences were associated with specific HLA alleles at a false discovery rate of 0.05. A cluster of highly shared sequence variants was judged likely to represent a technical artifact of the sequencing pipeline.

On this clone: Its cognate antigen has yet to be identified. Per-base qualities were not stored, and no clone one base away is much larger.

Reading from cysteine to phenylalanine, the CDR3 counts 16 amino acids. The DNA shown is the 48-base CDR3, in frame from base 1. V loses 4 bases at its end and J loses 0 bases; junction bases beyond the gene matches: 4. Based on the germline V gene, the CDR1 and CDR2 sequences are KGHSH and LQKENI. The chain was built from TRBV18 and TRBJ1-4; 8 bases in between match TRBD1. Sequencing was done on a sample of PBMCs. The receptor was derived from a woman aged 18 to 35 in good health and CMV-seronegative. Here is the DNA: TGTGCCAGCTCACGGGGACAGGCAGCAACTAATGAAAAACTGTTTTTT. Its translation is CASSRGQAATNEKLFF.